The clone carrying this T cell receptor (beta chain) was counted between two and nine times. The antigen is not known. The data derive from a study of cytomegalovirus exposure and HLA in healthy donors. Study-level results: What was likely a sequencing artifact was a cluster of highly shared sequence variants. When the data were analyzed later, several of the most significant clusters appeared to be linked to common viral pathogens. Cytomegalovirus-associated TCR beta chains were listed, numbering 150 to 200.

PCR used 60 Vbeta primers and 13 Jbeta primers. The method was immunoSEQ multiplex PCR; TCRdb's version includes in-frame clones alone and lacks a portion of them. The sample has under 150,000 clones; roughly 80% are singletons. This receptor was identified in a man over 45 in good health and CMV-seronegative. The material sequenced was PBMCs.

CDR3 nucleotides: TGTGCCAGTTCCCAGATTAATGAAAAACTGTTTTTT. It specifies CASSQINEKLFF. V and J are TRBV2 and TRBJ1-4; D ambiguous. Deletions cut 9 bases from V and 4 bases from J, with 9 bases between. This CDR3 contains 12 residues. Germline CDR1 is SNHLY and CDR2 is FYNNEI.